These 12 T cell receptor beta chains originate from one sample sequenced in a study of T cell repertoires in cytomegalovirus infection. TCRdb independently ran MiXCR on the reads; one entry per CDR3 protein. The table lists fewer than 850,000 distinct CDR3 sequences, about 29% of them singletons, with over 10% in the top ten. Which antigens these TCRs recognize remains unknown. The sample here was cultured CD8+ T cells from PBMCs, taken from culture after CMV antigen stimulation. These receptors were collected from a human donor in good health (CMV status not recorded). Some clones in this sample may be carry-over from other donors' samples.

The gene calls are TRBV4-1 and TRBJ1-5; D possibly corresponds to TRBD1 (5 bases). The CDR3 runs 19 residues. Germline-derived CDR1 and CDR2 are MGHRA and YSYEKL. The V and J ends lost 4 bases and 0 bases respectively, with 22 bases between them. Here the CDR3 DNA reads TGCGCCAGCAGCCCCCGCGCAGACTACGGGGACTCTAGCAATCAGCCCCAGCATTTT. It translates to CASSPRADYGDSSNQPQHF.

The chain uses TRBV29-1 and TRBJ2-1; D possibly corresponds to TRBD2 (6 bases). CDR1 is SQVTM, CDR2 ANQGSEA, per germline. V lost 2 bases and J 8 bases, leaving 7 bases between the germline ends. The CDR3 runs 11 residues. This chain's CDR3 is CSVERGYEQFF. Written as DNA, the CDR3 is TGCAGCGTTGAACGGGGGTATGAGCAGTTCTTC.

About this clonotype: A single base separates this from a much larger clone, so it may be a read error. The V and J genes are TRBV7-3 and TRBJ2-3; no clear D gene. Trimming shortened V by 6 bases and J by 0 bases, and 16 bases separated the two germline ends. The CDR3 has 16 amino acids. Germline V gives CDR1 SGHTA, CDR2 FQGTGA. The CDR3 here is CASRPFPSTSTDTQYF. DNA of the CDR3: TGTGCCAGCAGACCCTTTCCCTCCACTAGCACAGATACGCAGTATTTT.

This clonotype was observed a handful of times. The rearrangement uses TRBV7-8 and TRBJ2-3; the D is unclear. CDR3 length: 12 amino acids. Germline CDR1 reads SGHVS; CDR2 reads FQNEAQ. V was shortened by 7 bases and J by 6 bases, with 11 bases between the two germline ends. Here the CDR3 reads CASTQTSDTQYF. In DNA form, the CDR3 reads TGTGCCAGCACCCAAACCTCGGATACGCAGTATTTT.

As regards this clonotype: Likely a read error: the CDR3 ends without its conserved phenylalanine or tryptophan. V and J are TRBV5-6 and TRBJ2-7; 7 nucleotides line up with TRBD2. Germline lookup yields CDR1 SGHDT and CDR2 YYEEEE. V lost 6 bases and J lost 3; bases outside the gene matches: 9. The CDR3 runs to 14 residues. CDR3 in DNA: TGTGCCAGCACCCGGGTCGGGGGGAACTACGAGCAGTACGCC. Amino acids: CASTRVGGNYEQYA.

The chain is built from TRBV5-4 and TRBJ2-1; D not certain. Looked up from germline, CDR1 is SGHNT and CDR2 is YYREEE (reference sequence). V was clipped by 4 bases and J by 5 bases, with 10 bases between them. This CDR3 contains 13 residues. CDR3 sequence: CASSTPPDNEQFF. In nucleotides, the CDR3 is TGTGCCAGCAGCACCCCTCCAGACAATGAGCAGTTCTTC.

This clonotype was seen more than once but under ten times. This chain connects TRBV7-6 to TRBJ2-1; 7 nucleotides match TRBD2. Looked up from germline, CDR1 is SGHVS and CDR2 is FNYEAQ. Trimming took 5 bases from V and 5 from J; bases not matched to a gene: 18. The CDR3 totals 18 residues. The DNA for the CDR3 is TGTGCCAGCAGCCCACTCCCCGGACCGCGGGGGATAGACAATGAGCAGTTCTTC. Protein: CASSPLPGPRGIDNEQFF. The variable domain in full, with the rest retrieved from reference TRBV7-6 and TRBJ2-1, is GAGVSQSPRYKVTKRGQDVALRCDPISGHVSLYWYRQALGQGPEFLTYFNYEAQQDKSGLPNDRFSAERPEGSISTLTIQRTEQRDSAMYRCASSPLPGPRGIDNEQFFGPGTRLTVL.

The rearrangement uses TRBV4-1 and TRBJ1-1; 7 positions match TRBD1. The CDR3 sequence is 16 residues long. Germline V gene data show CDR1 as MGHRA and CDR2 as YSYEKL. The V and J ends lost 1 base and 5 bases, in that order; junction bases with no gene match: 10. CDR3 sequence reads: CASSQGTDYRGTEAFF. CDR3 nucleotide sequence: TGCGCCAGCAGCCAAGGTACGGATTACAGGGGAACTGAAGCTTTCTTT.

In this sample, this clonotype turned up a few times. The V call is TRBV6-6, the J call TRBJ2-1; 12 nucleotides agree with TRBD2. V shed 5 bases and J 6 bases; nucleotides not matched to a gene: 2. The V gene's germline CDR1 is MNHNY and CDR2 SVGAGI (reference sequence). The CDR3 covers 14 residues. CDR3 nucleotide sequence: TGTGCCAGCAGTGCTAGCGGGGGGGTCAATGAGCAGTTCTTC. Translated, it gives CASSASGGVNEQFF.

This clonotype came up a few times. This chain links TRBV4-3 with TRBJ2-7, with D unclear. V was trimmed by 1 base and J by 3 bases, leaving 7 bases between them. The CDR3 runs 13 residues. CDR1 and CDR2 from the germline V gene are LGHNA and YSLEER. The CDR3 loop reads CASSQGAGYEQYV. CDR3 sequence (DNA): TGCGCCAGCAGCCAAGGCGCCGGCTACGAGCAGTACGTC.

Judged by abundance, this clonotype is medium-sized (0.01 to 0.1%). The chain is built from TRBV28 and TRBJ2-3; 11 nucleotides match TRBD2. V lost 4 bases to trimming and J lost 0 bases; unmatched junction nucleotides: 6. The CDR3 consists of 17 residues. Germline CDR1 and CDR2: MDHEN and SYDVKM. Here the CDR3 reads CASSWGSGGASTDTQYF. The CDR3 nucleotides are TGTGCCAGCAGTTGGGGTAGCGGGGGGGCCAGCACAGATACGCAGTATTTT.

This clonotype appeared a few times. The DNA for the CDR3 is TGTGCCAGCAGTGGTTGGGGGAGAACAACTGAAGCTTTCTTT. It yields the protein CASSGWGRTTEAFF. J is TRBJ1-1 and V is TRBV6-1, with D possibly matching TRBD1 (5 bases). Germline CDR1 and CDR2: MNHNS and SASEGT. This CDR3 is built from 14 residues. Trimming removed 4 bases at V and 5 bases at J, with 14 bases between.